Listed below are T cell receptor beta chains from one sample, sequenced in a study of T cell changes during pregnancy in multiple sclerosis. Profiling relied on immunoSEQ multiplex PCR, and the TCRdb table lists in-frame clones only, not all of them. The repertoire holds tens of thousands of clones, with around 91% as singletons. The sample consisted of peripheral blood, taken in the second trimester of pregnancy. The receptors derive from a female donor in good health, enrolled as a control in a pregnancy study. Each CDR3 is given with its conserved first and last residue. The order of the fields is J gene, clone size, D gene, V gene, CDR3 DNA, CDR3 protein. The D gene is left open where the match is weak. Part of the rows lack a size; the others show once, few, many or a class for expanded clones.

j_gene: TRBJ2-2
abundance: NA
d_gene: NA
v_gene: TRBV2
CDR3nt: TGTGCCAGCAGTGATGCGCTACTAAACACCGGGGAGCTGTTTTTT
CDR3aa: CASSDALLNTGELFF

j_gene: TRBJ2-3
abundance: NA
d_gene: TRBD2
v_gene: TRBV19
CDR3nt: TGTGCCAGTAGTCGGGGACTAGCAGATACGCAGTATTTT
CDR3aa: CASSRGLADTQYF

j_gene: TRBJ1-2
abundance: NA
d_gene: NA
v_gene: TRBV19
CDR3nt: TGTGCCAGTGGAGACAGCTATGGCTACACCTTC
CDR3aa: CASGDSYGYTF

j_gene: TRBJ1-5
abundance: NA
d_gene: NA
v_gene: TRBV6-5
CDR3nt: TGTGCCAGCAGTTACTCCACCCCGGTGTACAATCAGCCCCAGCATTTT
CDR3aa: CASSYSTPVYNQPQHF

j_gene: TRBJ1-1
abundance: NA
d_gene: TRBD1
v_gene: TRBV6-1
CDR3nt: TGTGCCAGCAGTGACGGACAGGGGATAGGGAACACTGAAGCTTTCTTT
CDR3aa: CASSDGQGIGNTEAFF

j_gene: TRBJ1-5
abundance: NA
d_gene: NA
v_gene: TRBV28
CDR3nt: TGTGCCAGCAGCGAGGGTTACCATAGCAATCAGCCCCAGCATTTT
CDR3aa: CASSEGYHSNQPQHF

j_gene: TRBJ1-1
abundance: NA
d_gene: NA
v_gene: TRBV7-3
CDR3nt: TGTGCCAGCAGCTTAACCGTGTCGGGGGGGAACACTGAAGCTTTCTTT
CDR3aa: CASSLTVSGGNTEAFF

j_gene: TRBJ1-2
abundance: NA
d_gene: TRBD1
v_gene: TRBV5-6
CDR3nt: TGTGCCAGCAGCTTGTTTGGGACAGGGCCTTATGGCTACACCTTC
CDR3aa: CASSLFGTGPYGYTF

j_gene: TRBJ1-2
abundance: NA
d_gene: TRBD1
v_gene: TRBV7-9
CDR3nt: TGTGCCAGCAACCTGGGTGGGGACAGGGGGCCTTTCTACTATGGCTACACCTTC
CDR3aa: CASNLGGDRGPFYYGYTF

j_gene: TRBJ2-1
abundance: NA
d_gene: NA
v_gene: TRBV6-5
CDR3nt: TGTGCCAGCAGTTACGGGCGCCTAAGTGAGCAGTTCTTC
CDR3aa: CASSYGRLSEQFF

j_gene: TRBJ2-7
abundance: NA
d_gene: TRBD2
v_gene: TRBV9
CDR3nt: TGTGCCAGCAGCGTGACCCTCGGACTAGCGGGAGACGGCTACGAGCAGTACTTC
CDR3aa: CASSVTLGLAGDGYEQYF

j_gene: TRBJ1-5
abundance: NA
d_gene: NA
v_gene: TRBV2
CDR3nt: TGTGCCAGCAGCGAATCGGGGTTTGATCAGCCCCAGCATTTT
CDR3aa: CASSESGFDQPQHF

j_gene: TRBJ2-5
abundance: NA
d_gene: NA
v_gene: TRBV5-1
CDR3nt: TGCGCCAGCAGCCTGACTAGTTCCGAGACCCAGTACTTC
CDR3aa: CASSLTSSETQYF

j_gene: TRBJ1-2
abundance: NA
d_gene: TRBD1
v_gene: TRBV19
CDR3nt: TGTGCCAGTCGGGACAGGGGCTATGGCTACACCTTC
CDR3aa: CASRDRGYGYTF

j_gene: TRBJ1-5
abundance: NA
d_gene: NA
v_gene: TRBV15
CDR3nt: TGTGCCACCAGCAGAGGAGAGAGCAATCAGCCCCAGCATTTT
CDR3aa: CATSRGESNQPQHF

j_gene: TRBJ2-7
abundance: NA
d_gene: TRBD2
v_gene: TRBV9
CDR3nt: TGTGCCAGCAGCGTAGGGGCGGGAGGGCCCCACGAGCAGTACTTC
CDR3aa: CASSVGAGGPHEQYF

j_gene: TRBJ2-2
abundance: NA
d_gene: TRBD1
v_gene: TRBV7-2
CDR3nt: TGTGCCAGCAGATTTCCTGGACAGGGGGGCACCGGGGAGCTGTTTTTT
CDR3aa: CASRFPGQGGTGELFF

j_gene: TRBJ2-1
abundance: NA
d_gene: TRBD1
v_gene: TRBV2
CDR3nt: TGTGCCAGCAGTGAGACCGGGACAGGGGTCACTGAGCAGTTCTTC
CDR3aa: CASSETGTGVTEQFF

j_gene: TRBJ1-2
abundance: once
d_gene: NA
v_gene: TRBV7-6
CDR3nt: TGTGCCAGCAGCTTAGAAAGTGGGCTTGGCTATGGCTACACCTTC
CDR3aa: CASSLESGLGYGYTF

j_gene: TRBJ1-5
abundance: NA
d_gene: TRBD1
v_gene: TRBV28
CDR3nt: TGTGCCAGCAGTTACATCAGGACAGGCCTCAATCAGCCCCAGCATTTT
CDR3aa: CASSYIRTGLNQPQHF

j_gene: TRBJ1-1
abundance: NA
d_gene: NA
v_gene: TRBV5-4
CDR3nt: TGTGCCAGCAGCTTGGATGTGACGAGGACTGAAGCTTTCTTT
CDR3aa: CASSLDVTRTEAFF

j_gene: TRBJ2-1
abundance: NA
d_gene: TRBD2
v_gene: TRBV5-1
CDR3nt: TGCGCCAGCAGCTTGCTTTTTAGCGGGTACCTGGGTGAGCAGTTCTTC
CDR3aa: CASSLLFSGYLGEQFF

j_gene: TRBJ1-2
abundance: NA
d_gene: TRBD1
v_gene: TRBV6-1
CDR3nt: TGTGCCAGCAGTGACCCCAGGGGGCCAGGCTACACCTTC
CDR3aa: CASSDPRGPGYTF

j_gene: TRBJ2-3
abundance: NA
d_gene: TRBD2
v_gene: TRBV30
CDR3nt: TGTGCCGGTCTAGCGGGGGGCACAGATACGCAGTATTTT
CDR3aa: CAGLAGGTDTQYF

j_gene: TRBJ2-2
abundance: NA
d_gene: NA
v_gene: TRBV10-3
CDR3nt: TGTGCCATCAGTGTCGGGAGTAACACCGGGGAGCTGTTTTTT
CDR3aa: CAISVGSNTGELFF

j_gene: TRBJ2-5
abundance: NA
d_gene: TRBD2
v_gene: TRBV6-1
CDR3nt: TGTGCCAGCAGTGAATGGGGGGGCCAAGAGACCCAGTACTTC
CDR3aa: CASSEWGGQETQYF

j_gene: TRBJ2-2
abundance: NA
d_gene: NA
v_gene: TRBV15
CDR3nt: TGTGCCACCAGCAACTGGGCCCTGAACACCGGGGAGCTGTTTTTT
CDR3aa: CATSNWALNTGELFF

j_gene: TRBJ2-2
abundance: NA
d_gene: TRBD2
v_gene: TRBV5-6
CDR3nt: TGTGCCAGCAGCTTTACTAGCGGATCGAACACCGGGGAGCTGTTTTTT
CDR3aa: CASSFTSGSNTGELFF

j_gene: TRBJ2-3
abundance: NA
d_gene: TRBD1
v_gene: TRBV12-5
CDR3nt: TGTGCTAGTGCCCGGACAGGGGCAATAGGTACGCAGTATTTT
CDR3aa: CASARTGAIGTQYF

j_gene: TRBJ2-3
abundance: NA
d_gene: TRBD2
v_gene: TRBV7-8
CDR3nt: TGTGCCAGCAGCTTAGGGGCGCGGGGGGTCTCTAGCACAGATACGCAGTATTTT
CDR3aa: CASSLGARGVSSTDTQYF

j_gene: TRBJ2-7
abundance: NA
d_gene: TRBD1
v_gene: TRBV5-1
CDR3nt: TGCGCCAGCAGGTTGGGGACAGGGAATTTCTACGAGCAGTACTTC
CDR3aa: CASRLGTGNFYEQYF

j_gene: TRBJ1-4
abundance: NA
d_gene: NA
v_gene: TRBV6-4
CDR3nt: TGTGCCAGCAGTGACTCGTACGGCGGAGAAAAACTGTTTTTT
CDR3aa: CASSDSYGGEKLFF

j_gene: TRBJ2-7
abundance: NA
d_gene: NA
v_gene: TRBV14
CDR3nt: TGTGCCAGCAGCCTCGCGCCGGGTCGGGACTACGAGCAGTACTTC
CDR3aa: CASSLAPGRDYEQYF

j_gene: TRBJ1-1
abundance: NA
d_gene: NA
v_gene: TRBV7-9
CDR3nt: TGTGCCAGCAGCTTAGCACTGCCCCCTTTCTTT
CDR3aa: CASSLALPPFF

j_gene: TRBJ1-1
abundance: NA
d_gene: NA
v_gene: TRBV29-1
CDR3nt: TGCAGCGTTGCGGGGTTCACTGAAGCTTTCTTT
CDR3aa: CSVAGFTEAFF

j_gene: TRBJ1-1
abundance: NA
d_gene: TRBD1
v_gene: TRBV10-3
CDR3nt: TGTGCCATCAGGGTGGGACAGCCCGGATCTGAAGCTTTCTTT
CDR3aa: CAIRVGQPGSEAFF

j_gene: TRBJ2-5
abundance: NA
d_gene: TRBD1
v_gene: TRBV5-5
CDR3nt: TGTGCCAGCAGCAGGACAGGGGGAGAGACCCAGTACTTC
CDR3aa: CASSRTGGETQYF

j_gene: TRBJ2-2
abundance: NA
d_gene: TRBD2
v_gene: TRBV5-1
CDR3nt: TGCGCCAGCAGTCCCTTCGATCGGGGGGGAACGAACACCGGGGAGCTGTTTTTT
CDR3aa: CASSPFDRGGTNTGELFF

j_gene: TRBJ1-3
abundance: NA
d_gene: NA
v_gene: TRBV10-3
CDR3nt: TGTGCCATCAGTGAGTCCGGGATGTCGTTTGGAAACACCATATATTTT
CDR3aa: CAISESGMSFGNTIYF

j_gene: TRBJ2-2
abundance: NA
d_gene: NA
v_gene: TRBV2
CDR3nt: TGTGCCAGCAGTGAATTCCCCTCCGGGGAGCTGTTTTTT
CDR3aa: CASSEFPSGELFF

j_gene: TRBJ1-4
abundance: NA
d_gene: NA
v_gene: TRBV5-4
CDR3nt: TGTGCCAGCAGCTTTCAGGGAGGTGAAAAACTGTTTTTT
CDR3aa: CASSFQGGEKLFF

j_gene: TRBJ2-1
abundance: NA
d_gene: NA
v_gene: TRBV30
CDR3nt: TGTGCCTGGAGAACAGGGTTCACGCGTGTCCCCCTCTACAATGAGCAGTTCTTC
CDR3aa: CAWRTGFTRVPLYNEQFF

j_gene: TRBJ1-3
abundance: NA
d_gene: NA
v_gene: TRBV13
CDR3nt: TGTGCCAGCACTCGGCGGGGGGGCGGCTCTGGAAACACCATATATTTT
CDR3aa: CASTRRGGGSGNTIYF

j_gene: TRBJ1-2
abundance: NA
d_gene: NA
v_gene: TRBV29-1
CDR3nt: TGCAGCGCCCCAACCAGGGCACTCTATGGCTACACCTTC
CDR3aa: CSAPTRALYGYTF

j_gene: TRBJ2-7
abundance: NA
d_gene: NA
v_gene: TRBV11-2
CDR3nt: TGTGCCAGCAGCTCCGAGACGGGAACCTACGAGCAGTACTTC
CDR3aa: CASSSETGTYEQYF

j_gene: TRBJ2-4
abundance: NA
d_gene: TRBD1
v_gene: TRBV5-6
CDR3nt: TGTGCCAGCAGCTCCGCCGGACAGGGGGCGGCCAAAAACATTCAGTACTTC
CDR3aa: CASSSAGQGAAKNIQYF

j_gene: TRBJ1-2
abundance: NA
d_gene: TRBD1
v_gene: TRBV23-1
CDR3nt: TGCGCCAGCAGTCCTTCAGTCGGGACAGGGGTTTTTGGCTACACCTTC
CDR3aa: CASSPSVGTGVFGYTF

j_gene: TRBJ2-7
abundance: NA
d_gene: NA
v_gene: TRBV6-5
CDR3nt: TGTGCCAGCAGTTACTCTCCCACCCCGAGCTCCTACGAGCAGTACTTC
CDR3aa: CASSYSPTPSSYEQYF

j_gene: TRBJ2-1
abundance: NA
d_gene: NA
v_gene: TRBV27
CDR3nt: TGTGCCAGTGGTCTATTAGGGGGTTCCTACAATGAGCAGTTCTTC
CDR3aa: CASGLLGGSYNEQFF

j_gene: TRBJ2-1
abundance: NA
d_gene: NA
v_gene: TRBV25-1
CDR3nt: TGTGCCAGCAGTGACCTCTGGCACAATGAGCAGTTCTTC
CDR3aa: CASSDLWHNEQFF

j_gene: TRBJ1-2
abundance: NA
d_gene: TRBD1
v_gene: TRBV5-4
CDR3nt: TGTGCCAGCAGCTTGGTACTGGCAGGGGGCATGGGCTACACCTTC
CDR3aa: CASSLVLAGGMGYTF

j_gene: TRBJ2-5
abundance: NA
d_gene: TRBD2
v_gene: TRBV19
CDR3nt: TGTGCCAGTAGCCGGACTAGCGGGGCCGGGGAGACCCAGTACTTC
CDR3aa: CASSRTSGAGETQYF

j_gene: TRBJ2-7
abundance: NA
d_gene: NA
v_gene: TRBV7-9
CDR3nt: TGTGCCAGCAGTGGGGGGATCTACGAGCAGTACTTC
CDR3aa: CASSGGIYEQYF

j_gene: TRBJ2-4
abundance: NA
d_gene: TRBD1
v_gene: TRBV13
CDR3nt: TGTGCCAGCAGCCCTCGACAGGGTTGGGACATTCAGTACTTC
CDR3aa: CASSPRQGWDIQYF